This T cell receptor (beta chain) was identified during a study of Ad26.COV2.S vaccination and SARS-CoV-2 variants. Looking at the study overall: The study gave Ad26.COV2.S intramuscularly, once or twice 56 days apart. Broader study findings: Vaccine recipients posted higher spike-specific TCR breadth than their placebo counterparts. Assessments of TCR breadth and depth may have underestimated the total T cell responses. Vaccinees reportedly had broad spike-specific CD8+ and CD4+ T cell responses.

As to this clone: As yet, its antigen is unknown.

Only in-frame clones appear in the TCRdb table, and some are missing; sequencing was by immunoSEQ multiplex PCR. The table lists approximately 450,000 clones, 90% of them singletons. The germline gives CDR1 SEHNR, CDR2 FQNEAQ (reference sequence). The ends lost 3 bases at V and 2 bases at J; junction bases unmatched: 16. The CDR3 is 19 residues long. Treatment meaning: about 20 received Ad26.COV2.S at low or high dose, single or two shots; 5 received placebo; per-sample allocation not given. Specimen acquisition occurred on day 63 following the initial vaccine or placebo injection. V usage is TRBV7-9 and J usage is TRBJ2-5, with 9 bases identical to TRBD2. Specimen: peripheral blood, collected in a trial of Ad26.COV2.S vaccine versus placebo. The TCR was taken from a person between 18 and 60 years old who received the Ad26.COV2.S COVID-19 vaccine or a placebo. The CDR3 DNA is TGTGCCAGCAGCTTTTCCCTAGCTGCGGGAGGGCGATTTCAAGAGACCCAGTACTTC. It encodes CASSFSLAAGGRFQETQYF.